These 22 T cell receptor beta chains share one sample of origin, sequenced in a study of T cell repertoires in cytomegalovirus infection. A single record per CDR3 protein comes from TCRdb applying MiXCR to the reads. The table shows roughly 800,000 distinct CDR3 sequences, with under 35% occurring only once. Their antigens are not known. The sample consisted of cultured CD8+ T cells from PBMCs, taken from culture after CMV antigen stimulation. The receptors originated from a human donor in good health (CMV status not recorded). Some clones in this sample may be carry-over from other donors' samples.

The chain employs TRBV19 and TRBJ1-2, with TRBD1 matching 8 bases. The CDR3 totals 18 residues. V shed 3 bases, J shed 8 bases, and the junction held 20 bases outside the gene matches. Germline values: CDR1 LNHDA, CDR2 SQIVND (reference sequence). CDR3 DNA: TGTGCCAGTAGTATTTGGCCGACCGGGACAGGAATCCCAGGGGGCTACACCTTC. Protein sequence: CASSIWPTGTGIPGGYTF.

Concerning this clonotype: Being one base from a much bigger clone, this may be a read error. The CDR3 sequence: CASSFEGLNQLQHF. DNA of the CDR3: TGTGCCAGCAGCTTTGAGGGACTCAATCAGCTCCAGCATTTT. The chain joins TRBV5-6 to TRBJ1-5; tentative D call: TRBD1 (5 bases). Germline V CDR1 and CDR2: SGHDT, YYEEEE. The CDR3 loop spans 14 amino acids.

A note on this clonotype: The junction and the germline gene differ at one end; a read error may be behind it. The gene calls are TRBV7-7 and TRBJ2-1; weak D call: TRBD2 (6 bases). This CDR3 contains 17 residues. Germline CDR1 and CDR2: SSHAT and FNYEAQ (reference sequence). This CDR3 reads CASSQQFGRGLGTEQFF. As DNA, the CDR3 is TGTGCTAGCAGTCAACAGTTCGGGCGGGGCCTTGGAACTGAGCAGTTCTTC.

This clonotype has only a few counts. V usage is TRBV10-3 and J usage is TRBJ2-5, with TRBD1 matching over 7 bases. Germline V gene lookup returns CDR1 ENHRY and CDR2 SYGVKD. The trim removed 3 bases at V and 3 bases at J, leaving 4 bases unmatched. CDR3 length: 14 residues. The CDR3 spells CAISEVGQKETQYF. The CDR3 DNA sequence: TGTGCCATCAGTGAAGTGGGACAGAAAGAGACCCAGTACTTC.

This clonotype showed up just a few times. The chain combines TRBV12-3 or TRBV12-4 with TRBJ2-2; unclear D gene. Trimming removed 3 bases at V and 7 bases at J, with 9 bases between. This CDR3 region has 13 residues. The CDR3 sequence is CASSLSWGGELFF. The CDR3 nucleotides read TGTGCCAGCAGTTTGTCTTGGGGCGGGGAGCTGTTTTTT.

The chain employs TRBV6-1 and TRBJ2-2, with a weak D call TRBD1 (6 bases). In germline, CDR1 is MNHNS, CDR2 SASEGT. There are 14 residues in the CDR3. The V end was cut by 3 bases, the J end by 4 bases, with 9 bases between. The CDR3 coding sequence is TGTGCCAGCAGTGAGTGGGGGCTCACCGGGGAGCTGTTTTTT. Translating gives CASSEWGLTGELFF.

V gene TRBV19 combines with J gene TRBJ1-3; no reliable D call. CDR1 is LNHDA and CDR2 is SQIVND in the germline V gene (reference sequence). Trimming cost V 2 bases and J 0 bases, with 8 bases left between them. The CDR3 extends over 15 amino acids. CDR3 loop: CASSISSSSGNTIYF. CDR3 in DNA: TGTGCCAGTAGTATATCCTCGAGCTCTGGAAACACCATATATTTT.

This clonotype was seen a few times. The chain couples TRBV29-1 to TRBJ1-1; tentative D call: TRBD1 (5 bases). CDR3 size: 12 residues. Germline CDR1 is SQVTM and CDR2 is ANQGSEA. V dropped 6 bases and J dropped 4 bases, with 12 bases sitting between them. CDR3 protein: CSVLLGGTEAFF. The CDR3 bases are TGCAGCGTCTTACTCGGGGGCACTGAAGCTTTCTTT.

At least ten counts were recorded for this clonotype. J is TRBJ2-3 and V is TRBV7-8; D is uncertain. The V and J ends lost 0 bases and 6 bases respectively, with 7 bases between them. CDR1 is SGHVS, CDR2 FQNEAQ, per germline. CDR3 length equals 13 residues. The CDR3 loop reads CASSLAGYDTQYF. DNA for the CDR3: TGTGCCAGCAGCTTAGCGGGGTATGATACGCAGTATTTT.

This sequence joins TRBV6-2 or TRBV6-3 and TRBJ2-1, with 9 positions matching TRBD1. Trimming removed 3 bases from V and 5 bases from J; junction bases left unmatched: 5. CDR1 is MNHEY and CDR2 is SVGEGT in the germline V gene. This CDR3 is built from 15 residues. CDR3 protein: CASSYEQGAHNEQFF. In DNA form, the CDR3 reads TGTGCCAGCAGTTATGAACAGGGGGCGCACAATGAGCAGTTCTTC.

The chain combines TRBV10-3 with TRBJ1-3, with D possibly matching TRBD1 (6 bases). The germline V gene encodes CDR1 ENHRY and CDR2 SYGVKD. The CDR3 runs 15 residues. V shed 2 bases and J shed 2 bases, with 10 bases lying between them. CDR3 protein: CAISEHRETGNTIYF. In DNA, the CDR3 is TGTGCCATCAGTGAGCACAGGGAGACTGGAAACACCATATATTTT.

This clonotype came up a few times. The V gene is TRBV29-1, the J gene TRBJ2-3; 13 bases are shared with TRBD2. CDR1 is SQVTM and CDR2 is ANQGSEA in the germline V gene. The CDR3 runs to 14 residues. J lost 5 bases, V lost 7 bases, and 6 bases had no gene match. In DNA form, the CDR3 reads TGCAGCGCCCAACTAGCGGGGGGGGGAGATACGCAGTATTTT. Protein: CSAQLAGGGDTQYF.

The chain combines TRBV24-1 with TRBJ2-2, with D maybe TRBD2 (5 bases). With 4 bases removed from V and 6 bases from J, the gap between germline ends came to 23 bases. CDR3 size: 18 residues. CDR1 is KGHDR and CDR2 is SFDVKD in the germline V gene. CDR3: CATSDPGLAPFRAGELFF. In nucleotides, the CDR3 is TGTGCCACCAGTGACCCCGGACTGGCTCCTTTTAGGGCCGGGGAGCTGTTTTTT.

This clonotype was seen more than once but under ten times. The chain joins TRBV6-5 to TRBJ2-5; no clear D. The CDR3 length is 14 residues. Germline CDR1 is MNHEY and CDR2 is SVGAGI. Trimming left V 0 bases short and J 1 base short, with 6 bases between. The CDR3 DNA sequence: TGTGCCAGCAGTTACTCGATGCCCCAAGAGACCCAGTACTTC. Amino acids: CASSYSMPQETQYF.

Only one count was recorded for this clonotype. The CDR3 region has the DNA TGTGCCAGCAGATTTGGAGGACACGATGAGCAGTTCTTC. Translating gives CASRFGGHDEQFF. The chain joins TRBV27 to TRBJ2-1; D possibly matches TRBD1 or TRBD2 (5 bases each). The germline V and J ends were trimmed by 6 bases and 8 bases, with 14 bases remaining between them. The CDR3 has 13 amino acids. The V gene's germline CDR1 is MNHEY and CDR2 SMNVEV (reference sequence).

This clonotype came up a few times. The chain links TRBV15 to TRBJ1-1, with 7 bases identical to TRBD1. This CDR3 spans 15 amino acids. The germline V gene encodes CDR1 LNHNV and CDR2 YYDKDF (reference sequence). V trimming: 7 bases; J trimming: 0 bases; junction bases outside the gene matches: 8. Here the CDR3 reads CATTGLQGMNTEAFF. The CDR3 region has the DNA TGTGCCACCACGGGATTACAGGGGATGAACACTGAAGCTTTCTTT. The full variable domain, with the rest looked up from reference TRBV15 and TRBJ1-1, is DAMVIQNPRYQVTQFGKPVTLSCSQTLNHNVMYWYQQKSSQAPKLLFHYYDKDFNNEADTPDNFQSRRPNTSFCFLDIRSPGLGDTAMYLCATTGLQGMNTEAFFGQGTRLTVV.

This rearrangement joins TRBV14 to TRBJ2-7, with TRBD1 matching 8 bases. V was pared by 3 bases and J by 2 bases, with 9 bases of the junction left unmatched. The CDR3 has 16 amino acids. CDR1 and CDR2 from the germline V gene are SGHDN and FVKESK. CDR3 amino acids: CASSHPRGPSAYEQYF. The CDR3 DNA is TGTGCCAGCAGCCATCCCAGGGGGCCCTCTGCCTACGAGCAGTACTTC.

The chain is built from TRBV7-9 and TRBJ2-5; D possibly corresponds to TRBD2 (6 bases). The CDR3 runs 14 residues. V was clipped by 10 bases and J by 1 base, with 16 bases between them. The V gene's germline CDR1 is SEHNR and CDR2 FQNEAQ (reference sequence). CDR3 sequence: CAIDRTKGQETQYF. The CDR3 bases are TGTGCCATTGATCGGACTAAAGGCCAAGAGACCCAGTACTTC.

The chain employs TRBV6-8 and TRBJ1-4, with D uncertain. In germline, CDR1 is MNHGY, CDR2 SAAAGT. V lost 4 bases, J lost 6 bases, and 12 bases lay in between. This CDR3 comprises 14 residues. In DNA, the CDR3 is TGTGCCAGCAGTTCCTTCACTACCTATGAAAAACTGTTTTTT. It is translated as CASSSFTTYEKLFF.

V usage is TRBV7-9 and J usage is TRBJ2-3; no clear D gene. Germline CDR1 and CDR2: SEHNR and FQNEAQ (reference sequence). The CDR3 has 14 amino acids. V lost 1 base, J lost 3 bases, and 8 bases lay in between. This CDR3 is CASSLEVGTDTQYF. DNA of the CDR3: TGTGCCAGCAGCTTAGAAGTGGGGACAGATACGCAGTATTTT.

The chain links TRBV9 to TRBJ1-1; TRBD1 matches at 9 bases. V gave up 4 bases and J gave up 3 bases; unmatched junction bases: 10. Germline CDR1 and CDR2: SGDLS and YYNGEE. This CDR3 spans 16 amino acids. The CDR3 DNA reads as TGTGCCAGCAGCTCCCTCCCGGGACAGGGAGACACTGAAGCTTTCTTT. As protein: CASSSLPGQGDTEAFF.

This clonotype was detected only a few times. The chain joins TRBV6-2 or TRBV6-3 to TRBJ2-7, with a tentative D call TRBD1 (6 bases). The germline V and J ends were trimmed by 0 bases and 2 bases, with 8 bases remaining between them. The CDR3 spans 14 residues. From germline, CDR1 is MNHEY and CDR2 SVGEGT. The CDR3 DNA reads as TGTGCCAGCAGTTACTCGCCAGGGGCCTACGAGCAGTACGTC. Encoded protein: CASSYSPGAYEQYV.